This is a list of T cell receptor beta chains from one sample in a study of T-cell memory formation after mild COVID-19. MiXCR was run by TCRdb on the 5' RACE reads, yielding one entry per CDR3 protein. This table holds about 200,000 distinct CDR3 sequences, more than 8% found once. Sequencing was done on a sample of PBMCs or a T cell subset sorted from them (not recorded which). These receptors were obtained from a man in his late teens or twenties who had mild COVID-19 (a few samples of this study predate the infection). Cell type and time point are not known. The CDR3 runs from the conserved cysteine through the conserved F or W. The order of the fields is J gene, V gene, D gene, clone size, CDR3 DNA, CDR3 protein. D genes are given only for firm matches. Clone size is not always given. Where it is, it says once, few, many or a class for expanded clones.

TRBJ2-3 | TRBV7-3 | - | - | TGTGCCAGCAGCTTAATTGCAGGGTTGACAGATACGCAGTATTTT | CASSLIAGLTDTQYF
TRBJ2-1 | TRBV7-9 | TRBD1 | - | TGTGCCAGCAGCCGACCACAGGGGTTGAATGAGCAGTTCTTC | CASSRPQGLNEQFF
TRBJ2-5 | TRBV6-4 | - | - | TGTGCCAGCAGTGCCACCGGGTCTGAGACCCAGTACTTC | CASSATGSETQYF
TRBJ1-1 | TRBV6-2/TRBV6-3 | TRBD1 | - | TGTGCCAGCAGTGACAGGGGGTCCGGTAACACTGAAGCTTTCTTT | CASSDRGSGNTEAFF
TRBJ2-3 | TRBV3-1 | TRBD2 | few | TGTGCCAGCAGCCCCCCCCGGGGAGGGGGCACAGATACGCAGTATTTT | CASSPPRGGGTDTQYF
TRBJ1-2 | TRBV29-1 | - | few | TGCAGCGTTGAAACCCTGAGGGTCGATGGCTACACCTTC | CSVETLRVDGYTF
TRBJ2-5 | TRBV27 | - | few | TGTGCCAGCCAAACCGGGGGTCGCGAGACCCAGTACTTC | CASQTGGRETQYF
TRBJ2-1 | TRBV4-3 | TRBD2 | few | TGCGCCAGCAGCCAACTCGCTAGCGGGGGGGCGCACAATGAGCAGTTCTTC | CASSQLASGGAHNEQFF
TRBJ2-1 | TRBV5-1 | TRBD2 | few | TGCGCCAGCAGCCCGCGGGGGGGCACCTACAATGAGCAGTTCTTC | CASSPRGGTYNEQFF
TRBJ1-5 | TRBV7-9 | - | few | TGTGCCAGCAGCTTAATTGGCAGCAATCAGCCCCAGCATTTT | CASSLIGSNQPQHF
TRBJ2-7 | TRBV30 | - | few | TGTGCCTGGAGTGCGCTCCCGAGCGGAAGATACGAGCAGTACTTC | CAWSALPSGRYEQYF
TRBJ1-6 | TRBV7-9 | TRBD1 | few | TGTGCCAGCAGGGGGGGGACAGGGGTTAATTCACCCCTCCACTTT | CASRGGTGVNSPLHF
TRBJ2-5 | TRBV6-2/TRBV6-3 | - | few | TGTGCCAGCAGTTACTCTGCCGACTCGCCTACGAAGACCCAGTACTTC | CASSYSADSPTKTQYF
TRBJ2-3 | TRBV7-2 | - | few | TGTGCCAGCAGCTTAGTCGGTCCCGGCACAGATACGCAGTATTTT | CASSLVGPGTDTQYF
TRBJ1-2 | TRBV5-1 | - | few | TGCGCCAGCAGCTCCGATTCGATTAAAGGGGGCTACACCTTC | CASSSDSIKGGYTF
TRBJ2-5 | TRBV4-2 | - | few | TGTGCCAGCAGCCAAGGGGAGGCGGGGCCGGCGACCCAGTACTTC | CASSQGEAGPATQYF
TRBJ1-1 | TRBV12-3/TRBV12-4 | - | - | TGTGCCAGCAGTCAGGGGAACACTGAAGCTTTCTTT | CASSQGNTEAFF
TRBJ2-1 | TRBV10-2 | TRBD1 | many | TGCGCCACCAGGGACAGGGAAGATTTATACAATGAGCAGTTCTTC | CATRDREDLYNEQFF
TRBJ2-5 | TRBV18 | TRBD1 | - | TGTGCCAGCTCACCACGACAGGGGGTCGAGACCCAGTACTTC | CASSPRQGVETQYF
TRBJ1-3 | TRBV15 | - | - | TGTGCCACCAGCAGAGCAGGGGTTGGAAACACCATATATTTT | CATSRAGVGNTIYF
TRBJ1-1 | TRBV6-4 | TRBD1 | - | TGTGCCAGCAGTGGGGACAGGGGGCCTGAGAACACTGAAGCTTTCTTT | CASSGDRGPENTEAFF
TRBJ2-3 | TRBV7-2 | - | many | TGTGCCAGCAGCTTAGGACTAGTAGGGACAGATACGCAGTATTTT | CASSLGLVGTDTQYF
TRBJ1-5 | TRBV30 | TRBD1 | few | TGTGCCTGGAGTGAGGGGGCCTATCAGCCCCAGCATTTT | CAWSEGAYQPQHF
TRBJ2-7 | TRBV10-3 | - | - | TGTGCCAGTAAAACAGGGCCTCGAGAGCAGTACTTC | CASKTGPREQYF
TRBJ2-3 | TRBV12-3/TRBV12-4 | - | many | TGTGCCAGCAGTAAAAGCACAGATACGCAGTATTTT | CASSKSTDTQYF
TRBJ2-3 | TRBV7-3 | TRBD1 | - | TGTGCCAGCAGCTTCGACAGGGGATCAGATACGCAGTATTTT | CASSFDRGSDTQYF